Included here is one TCR beta chain sequence, with context. What it binds is unknown. TCR beta CDR3 regions were amplified from RNA transcripts. The primer set for the first-round RT-PCR of the TCR CDR3 was HTBI. Each CDR3 protein is one row after TCRdb ran MiXCR on the multiplex PCR reads. The sample records about 52,000 distinct CDR3 sequences, roughly 50% being singletons. The CDR3 consists of 8 residues. CDR1 is WNHNN and CDR2 is SYGVQD in the germline V gene (reference sequence). Trimming took off 6 bases at V and 8 bases at J, with 1 base between the two ends. These data belong to a study of T cells in Graves' hyperthyroidism and ophthalmopathy. The overall study: It was at initial diagnosis, before any treatment, that peripheral blood was collected.

Among ophthalmopathy patients, the Clinical Activity Score reached at least 3, the NOSPECS grade reached at least 4, and duration remained under 3 months. Overall study results and limits: Using 13 V-J features, a model discriminated ophthalmopathy from stable hyperthyroidism.

The sequence came from a woman in her fifties or sixties with Graves' ophthalmopathy. The chain has TRBV10-1 and TRBJ1-1; no firm D call. The sequencing sample was made of blood. CDR3 bases: TGCGCCAGCAGGGAAGCTTTCTTT. It codes for CASREAFF.